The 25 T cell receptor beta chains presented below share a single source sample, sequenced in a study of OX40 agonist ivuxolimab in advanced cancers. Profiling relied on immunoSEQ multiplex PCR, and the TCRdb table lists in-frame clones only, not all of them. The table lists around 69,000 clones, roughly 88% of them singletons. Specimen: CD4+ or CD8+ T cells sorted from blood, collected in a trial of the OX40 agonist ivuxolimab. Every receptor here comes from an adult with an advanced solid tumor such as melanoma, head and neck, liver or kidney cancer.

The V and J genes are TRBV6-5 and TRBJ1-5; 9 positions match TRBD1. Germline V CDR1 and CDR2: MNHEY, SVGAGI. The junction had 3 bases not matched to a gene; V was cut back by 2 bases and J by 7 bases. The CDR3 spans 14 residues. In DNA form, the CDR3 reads TGTGCCAGCAGTTACGGGACAGGGAGCCAGCCCCAGCATTTT. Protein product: CASSYGTGSQPQHF.

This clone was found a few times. CDR3 nucleotide sequence: TGTGCCAGCAGTTTGACAGGACGGAGCGAAGCTTTCTTT. Translation: CASSLTGRSEAFF. The chain links TRBV27 to TRBJ1-1; D may be TRBD1 (6 bases). Trimming cost V 3 bases and J 8 bases, with 13 bases left between them. The CDR3 spans 13 residues. Germline loops: CDR1 MNHEY, CDR2 SMNVEV (reference sequence).

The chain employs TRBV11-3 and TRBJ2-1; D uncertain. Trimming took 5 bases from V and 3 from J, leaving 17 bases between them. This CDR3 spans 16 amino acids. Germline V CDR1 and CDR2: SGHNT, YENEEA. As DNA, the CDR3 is TGTGCCAGCAGCCGCACCCTGACGGCACGCTACAATGAGCAGTTCTTC. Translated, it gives CASSRTLTARYNEQFF.

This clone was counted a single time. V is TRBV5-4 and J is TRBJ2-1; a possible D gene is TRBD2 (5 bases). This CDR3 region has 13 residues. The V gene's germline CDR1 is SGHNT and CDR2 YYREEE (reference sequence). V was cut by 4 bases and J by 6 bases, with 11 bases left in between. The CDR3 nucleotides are TGTGCCAGCAGCCTGGGAGAGCGCAATGAGCAGTTCTTC. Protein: CASSLGERNEQFF.

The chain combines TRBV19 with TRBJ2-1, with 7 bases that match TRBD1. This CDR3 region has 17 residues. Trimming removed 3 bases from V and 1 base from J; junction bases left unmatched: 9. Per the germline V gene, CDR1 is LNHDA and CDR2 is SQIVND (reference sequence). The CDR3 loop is CASSMAEGQPSYNEQFF. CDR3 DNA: TGTGCCAGTAGTATGGCCGAGGGACAGCCTTCCTACAATGAGCAGTTCTTC.

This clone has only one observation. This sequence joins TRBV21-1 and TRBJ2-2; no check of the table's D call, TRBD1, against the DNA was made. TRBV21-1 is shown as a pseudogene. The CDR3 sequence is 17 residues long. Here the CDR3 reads CASSTSRQGGNTGELFF. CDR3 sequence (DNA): TGTGCCAGCAGCACCTCTAGACAGGGAGGGAACACCGGGGAGCTGTTTTTT.

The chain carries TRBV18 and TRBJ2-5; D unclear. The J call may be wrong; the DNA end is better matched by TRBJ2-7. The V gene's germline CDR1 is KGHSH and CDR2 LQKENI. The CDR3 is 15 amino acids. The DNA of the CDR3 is TGTGCCAGCTCACCCCAGCAGGCTAGCTCCTACGAGCAGTACTTC. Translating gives CASSPQQASSYEQYF.

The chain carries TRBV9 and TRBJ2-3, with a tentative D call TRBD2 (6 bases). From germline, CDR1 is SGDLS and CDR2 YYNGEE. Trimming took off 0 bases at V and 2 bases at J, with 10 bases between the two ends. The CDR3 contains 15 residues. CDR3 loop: CASSVGGTPTDTQYF. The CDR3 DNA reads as TGTGCCAGCAGCGTAGGAGGGACTCCCACAGATACGCAGTATTTT. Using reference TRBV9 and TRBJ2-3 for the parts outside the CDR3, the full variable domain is DSGVTQTPKHLITATGQRVTLRCSPRSGDLSVYWYQQSLDQGLQFLIQYYNGEERAKGNILERFSAQQFPDLHSELNLSSLELGDSALYFCASSVGGTPTDTQYFGPGTRLTVL.

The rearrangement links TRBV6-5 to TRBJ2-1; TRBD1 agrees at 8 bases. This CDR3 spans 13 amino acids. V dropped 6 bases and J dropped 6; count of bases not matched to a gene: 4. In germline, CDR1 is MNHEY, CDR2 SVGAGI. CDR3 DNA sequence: TGTGCCAGCAGCGGACAGGGTAGCAATGAGCAGTTCTTC. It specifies CASSGQGSNEQFF.

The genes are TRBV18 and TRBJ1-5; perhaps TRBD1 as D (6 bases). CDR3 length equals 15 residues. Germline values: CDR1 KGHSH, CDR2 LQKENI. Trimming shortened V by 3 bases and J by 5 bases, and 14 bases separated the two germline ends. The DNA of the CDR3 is TGTGCCAGCTCACCCGGGTCCGGGGGCCATCAGCCCCAGCATTTT. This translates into CASSPGSGGHQPQHF.

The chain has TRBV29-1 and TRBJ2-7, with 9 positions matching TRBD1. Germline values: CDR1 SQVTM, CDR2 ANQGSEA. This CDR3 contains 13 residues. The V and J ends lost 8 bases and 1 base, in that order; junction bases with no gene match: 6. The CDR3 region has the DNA TGCAGCATGACGACAGGGGGTTCCTACGAGCAGTACTTC. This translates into CSMTTGGSYEQYF.

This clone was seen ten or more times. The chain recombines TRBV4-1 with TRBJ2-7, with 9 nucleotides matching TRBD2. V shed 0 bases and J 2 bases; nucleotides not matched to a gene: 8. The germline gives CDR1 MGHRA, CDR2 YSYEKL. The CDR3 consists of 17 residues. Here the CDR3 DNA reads TGCGCCAGCAGCCAAGATCCTACTAGCGGGTTAACCTACGAGCAGTACTTC. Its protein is CASSQDPTSGLTYEQYF.

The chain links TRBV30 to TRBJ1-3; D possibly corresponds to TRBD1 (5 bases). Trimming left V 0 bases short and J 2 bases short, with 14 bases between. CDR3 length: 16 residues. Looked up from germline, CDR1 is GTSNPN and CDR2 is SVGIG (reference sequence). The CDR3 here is CAWSVVTGKPGNTIYF. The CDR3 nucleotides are TGTGCCTGGAGTGTAGTAACAGGTAAGCCTGGAAACACCATATATTTT.

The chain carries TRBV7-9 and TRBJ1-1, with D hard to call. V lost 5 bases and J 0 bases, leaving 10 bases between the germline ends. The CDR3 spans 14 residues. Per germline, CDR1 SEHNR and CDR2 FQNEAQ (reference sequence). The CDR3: CASSPDYMNTEAFF. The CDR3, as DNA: TGTGCCAGCAGCCCAGACTATATGAACACTGAAGCTTTCTTT.

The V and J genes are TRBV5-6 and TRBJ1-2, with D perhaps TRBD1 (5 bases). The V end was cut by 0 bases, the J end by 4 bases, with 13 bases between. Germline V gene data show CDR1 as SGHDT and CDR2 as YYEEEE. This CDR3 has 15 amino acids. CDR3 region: CASSLGQGRTYGYTF. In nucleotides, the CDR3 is TGTGCCAGCAGCTTGGGGCAGGGAAGGACCTATGGCTACACCTTC.

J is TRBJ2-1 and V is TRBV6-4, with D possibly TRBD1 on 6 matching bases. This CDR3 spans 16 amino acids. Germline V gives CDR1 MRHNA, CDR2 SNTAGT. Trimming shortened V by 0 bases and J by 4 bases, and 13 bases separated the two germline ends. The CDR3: CASSDSSRQGYNEQFF. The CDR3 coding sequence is TGTGCCAGCAGTGACTCGAGTCGGCAGGGGTACAATGAGCAGTTCTTC.

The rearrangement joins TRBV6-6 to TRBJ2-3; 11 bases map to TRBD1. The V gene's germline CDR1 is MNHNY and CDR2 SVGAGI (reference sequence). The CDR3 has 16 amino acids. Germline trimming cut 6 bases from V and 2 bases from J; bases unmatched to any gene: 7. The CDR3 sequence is CASSKGQGDSTDTQYF. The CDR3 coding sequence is TGTGCCAGCAGCAAGGGACAGGGGGATTCCACAGATACGCAGTATTTT.

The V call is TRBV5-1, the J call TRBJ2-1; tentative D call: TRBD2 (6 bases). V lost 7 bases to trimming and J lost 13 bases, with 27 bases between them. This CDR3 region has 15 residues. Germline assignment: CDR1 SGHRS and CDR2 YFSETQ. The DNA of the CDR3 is TGCGCCAGCGAGGACCCGGCTAGCGCCCGAGGAGGCCAGTTCTTC. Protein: CASEDPASARGGQFF. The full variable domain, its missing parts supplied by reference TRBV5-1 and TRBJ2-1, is KAGVTQTPRYLIKTRGQQVTLSCSPISGHRSVSWYQQTPGQGLQFLFEYFSETQRNKGNFPGRFSGRQFSNSRSEMNVSTLELGDSALYLCASEDPASARGGQFFGPGTRLTVL.

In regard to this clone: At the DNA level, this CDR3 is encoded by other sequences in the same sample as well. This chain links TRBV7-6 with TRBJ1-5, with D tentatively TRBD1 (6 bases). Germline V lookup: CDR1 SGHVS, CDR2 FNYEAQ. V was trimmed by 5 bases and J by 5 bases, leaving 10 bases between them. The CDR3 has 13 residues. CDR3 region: CASSPRQDQPQHF. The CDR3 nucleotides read TGTGCCAGCAGCCCCCGACAGGATCAGCCCCAGCATTTT.

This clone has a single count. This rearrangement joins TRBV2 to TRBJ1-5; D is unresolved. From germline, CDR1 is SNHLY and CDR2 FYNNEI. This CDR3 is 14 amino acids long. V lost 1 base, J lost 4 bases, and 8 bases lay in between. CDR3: CASSEGRNNQPQHF. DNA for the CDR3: TGTGCCAGCAGTGAAGGCAGAAATAATCAGCCCCAGCATTTT.

The CDR3 spells CASSPLGGNYGYTF. The DNA for the CDR3 is TGCGCCAGCAGCCCACTAGGGGGGAACTATGGCTACACCTTC. The chain joins TRBV5-1 to TRBJ1-2, with a weak D call TRBD1 (6 bases). Germline V gene lookup returns CDR1 SGHRS and CDR2 YFSETQ. The CDR3 runs to 14 residues. The V end lost 4 bases, the J end lost 2 bases, and 12 bases lay between the germline ends.

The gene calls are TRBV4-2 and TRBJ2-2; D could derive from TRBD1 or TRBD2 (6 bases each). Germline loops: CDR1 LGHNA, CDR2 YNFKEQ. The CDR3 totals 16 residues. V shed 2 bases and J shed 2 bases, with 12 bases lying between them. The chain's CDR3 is CASSQLRGDNTGELFF. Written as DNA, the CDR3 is TGTGCCAGCAGCCAATTAAGGGGGGACAACACCGGGGAGCTGTTTTTT.

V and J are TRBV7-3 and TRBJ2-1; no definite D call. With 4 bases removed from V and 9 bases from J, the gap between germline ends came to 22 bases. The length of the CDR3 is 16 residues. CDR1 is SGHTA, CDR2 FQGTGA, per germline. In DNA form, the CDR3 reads TGTGCCAGCAGCTCGTCGGCAGCCGGTACTACTCTTGAGCAGTTCTTC. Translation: CASSSSAAGTTLEQFF.

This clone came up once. The CDR3, as DNA: TGTGCCAGCAGCTTAGGAAGGCTAACTACCTACGAGCAGTACTTC. Translating it yields CASSLGRLTTYEQYF. This chain joins TRBV11-2 and TRBJ2-7, with D unclear. The CDR3 contains 15 residues. Germline CDR1 and CDR2: SGHAT and FQNNGV. With 1 base removed from V and 2 bases from J, the gap between germline ends came to 12 bases.

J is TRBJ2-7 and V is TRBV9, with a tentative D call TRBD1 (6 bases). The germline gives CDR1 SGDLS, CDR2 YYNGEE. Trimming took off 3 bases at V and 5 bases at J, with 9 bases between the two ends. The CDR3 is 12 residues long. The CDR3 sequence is CASSAGVDEQYF. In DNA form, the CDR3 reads TGTGCCAGCAGCGCAGGGGTGGACGAGCAGTACTTC.